A single sample gave rise to the 10 T cell receptor beta chains below, sequenced in a study of blood T cells in healthy people across ages. A second PCR, run for roughly 6 to 11 cycles, used a sample-barcoded 5' primer plus a J-beta primer mix. TCRdb itself ran the 5' RACE reads through MiXCR, one entry per CDR3 protein. The data contain about 1.8 million distinct CDR3 sequences, roughly 50% of them singletons. The sample taken for sequencing was blood. The receptors stem from a woman in her thirties or forties in good health.

The chain joins TRBV7-2 to TRBJ2-5; weak D call: TRBD1 (5 bases). The DNA end is more similar to TRBJ2-7, so the J call may be wrong. Germline lookup yields CDR1 SGHTA and CDR2 FQGNSA. The CDR3 is 14 residues long. The CDR3 DNA sequence: TGTGCCAGCAGCTTAGTATATAGGGGCTACGAGCAGTACTTC. Its protein is CASSLVYRGYEQYF.

The CDR3 sequence is CASRTQGNSNQPQHF. In DNA form, the CDR3 reads TGTGCCAGCAGGACCCAGGGGAATAGCAATCAGCCCCAGCATTTT. The V gene is TRBV2, the J gene TRBJ1-5; perhaps TRBD1 as D (6 bases). From germline, CDR1 is SNHLY and CDR2 FYNNEI. The CDR3 covers 15 residues. Trimming stripped 6 bases from V and 0 bases from J, with 12 bases between.

This chain joins TRBV6-1 and TRBJ2-3; D is possibly TRBD1 or TRBD2 (5 bases each). The ends were cut back, 6 bases at V and 1 base at J, with 14 bases in the middle. CDR3 size: 15 residues. Germline assignment: CDR1 MNHNS and CDR2 SASEGT. CDR3 in DNA: TGTGCCAGCAGGGGGGTGGCGGCGGGCACAGATACGCAGTATTTT. It codes for CASRGVAAGTDTQYF.

A remark on this clonotype: One end of the junction does not line up with germline, which may come from a read error. The rearrangement links TRBV4-1 to TRBJ2-5, with D tentatively TRBD2 (6 bases). The V gene's germline CDR1 is MGHRA and CDR2 YSYEKL. The CDR3 spans 15 residues. Here the CDR3 DNA reads TGTGCCAGCAGCCAAGTAACTAGCCCACAAGAGACCCAGTACTTC. As protein: CASSQVTSPQETQYF.

The rearrangement links TRBV6-1 to TRBJ2-6; tentative D call: TRBD2 (6 bases). The CDR3 contains 17 residues. Germline V gene lookup returns CDR1 MNHNS and CDR2 SASEGT. The V and J ends lost 7 bases and 0 bases respectively, with 16 bases between them. CDR3 DNA sequence: TGTGCCAGCAACGCGGGGCGGAGACTCTCTGGGGCCAACGTCCTGACTTTC. It is translated as CASNAGRRLSGANVLTF.

This clonotype appeared a few times. This sequence joins TRBV7-2 and TRBJ1-2, with D possibly TRBD1 on 6 matching bases. The germline CDR1 and CDR2 sequences are SGHTA and FQGNSA. The CDR3 runs to 14 residues. V was pared by 5 bases and J by 2 bases, with 12 bases between. The DNA for the CDR3 is TGTGCCAGCAGCGACGGACAGACCAACTATGGCTACACCTTC. Translated, it gives CASSDGQTNYGYTF. Looking up the rest from reference TRBV7-2 and TRBJ1-2 gives the full variable domain: GAGVSQSPSNKVTEKGKDVELRCDPISGHTALYWYRQSLGQGLEFLIYFQGNSAPDKSGLPSDRFSAERTGGSVSTLTIQRTQQEDSAVYLCASSDGQTNYGYTFGSGTRLTVV.

Points on this clonotype: Germline is not matched at one junction end, which may reflect a read error. The rearrangement links TRBV4-3 to TRBJ2-1; D perhaps matches TRBD2 (5 bases). The CDR3 is 14 amino acids. Per germline, CDR1 LGHNA and CDR2 YSLEER. In DNA form, the CDR3 reads TGCGCCAGCAGCCAGGATGAGGGTGGCAATGGGCAGTTCTTC. This encodes CASSQDEGGNGQFF.

This clonotype was detected a few times. The chain employs TRBV12-3 or TRBV12-4 and TRBJ2-6; D uncertain. Trimming cost V 11 bases and J 0 bases, with 8 bases left between them. CDR3 length equals 13 residues. CDR3 bases: TGTGCCGGCATGAGCTCTGGGGCCAACGTCCTGACTTTC. The encoded protein is CAGMSSGANVLTF.

The chain couples TRBV12-5 to TRBJ2-3, with a possible D match to TRBD1 (6 bases). Germline V gene data show CDR1 as LGHNT and CDR2 as FRNRAP. The CDR3 has 15 residues. The V and J ends lost 5 bases and 1 base respectively, with 13 bases between them. CDR3 region: CASGQGIGRTDTQYF. Written as DNA, the CDR3 is TGTGCTAGTGGTCAGGGGATTGGTCGCACAGATACGCAGTATTTT.

CDR3 sequence: CASSQTLAGGIDEQFF. The CDR3 nucleotides are TGCGCCAGCAGCCAAACCCTAGCGGGGGGAATTGATGAGCAGTTCTTC. The gene calls are TRBV4-3 and TRBJ2-1; 11 nucleotides align to TRBD2. Germline V gene sequence: CDR1 LGHNA, CDR2 YSLEER. This CDR3 has 16 amino acids. Unmatched junction bases numbered 8, after V lost 2 bases and J lost 8 bases.